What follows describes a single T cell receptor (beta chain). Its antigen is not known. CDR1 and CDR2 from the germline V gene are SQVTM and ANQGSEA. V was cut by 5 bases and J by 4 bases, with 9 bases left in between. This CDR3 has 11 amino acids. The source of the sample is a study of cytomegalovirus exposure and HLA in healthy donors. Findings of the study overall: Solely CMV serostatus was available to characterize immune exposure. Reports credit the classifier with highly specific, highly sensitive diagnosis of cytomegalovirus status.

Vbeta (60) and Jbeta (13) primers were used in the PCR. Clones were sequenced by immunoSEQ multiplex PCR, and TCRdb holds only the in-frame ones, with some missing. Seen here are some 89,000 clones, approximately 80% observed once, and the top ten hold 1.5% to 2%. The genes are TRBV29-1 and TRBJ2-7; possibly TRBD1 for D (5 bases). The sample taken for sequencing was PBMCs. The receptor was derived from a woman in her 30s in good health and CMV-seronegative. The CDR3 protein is CSVIAGYEQYF. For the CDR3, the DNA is TGCAGCGTTATCGCAGGGTACGAGCAGTACTTC.